The 28 T cell receptor beta chains below all came from one sample that was sequenced in a study of shared clonotypes between healthy human individuals (dated by TCRdb to about 2020). The protocol used for the library was the immunoSEQ multiplex PCR assay. TCRdb holds this immuneACCESS table with in-frame rearrangements only. Some clones are missing; in checked studies, unresolved V genes explain under half, and the rest has no known cause. This sample lists approximately 530,000 clones; 96% were detected once. The top ten clones comprise approximately 0.06% of the sample. What was sequenced was naive CD4+ T cells sorted from blood. In the paper's terms, the cell subset or site label means: CD45RA+ positively selected. These receptors came from a woman under 40 in good health.

This chain's CDR3 is CASSLPTSYAGELFF. CDR3 nucleotide sequence: TGTGCCAGCAGTCTACCGACTAGTTACGCCGGGGAGCTGTTTTTT. The V gene is TRBV28, the J gene TRBJ2-2; tentatively, D is TRBD2 (6 bases). The CDR3 length is 15 residues. CDR1 and CDR2 from the germline V gene are MDHEN and SYDVKM. Trimming took off 5 bases at V and 6 bases at J, with 16 bases between the two ends. Full variable domain (missing parts from reference TRBV28 and TRBJ2-2): DVKVTQSSRYLVKRTGEKVFLECVQDMDHENMFWYRQDPGLGLRLIYFSYDVKMKEKGDIPEGYSVSREKKERFSLILESASTNQTSMYLCASSLPTSYAGELFFGEGSRLTVL.

The CDR3 here is CATSRVGNTEAFF. CDR3 bases: TGTGCCACCAGCAGAGTTGGGAACACTGAAGCTTTCTTT. The gene calls are TRBV15 and TRBJ1-1; D ambiguous. The germline V and J ends were trimmed by 1 base and 1 base, with 4 bases remaining between them. The CDR3 has 13 amino acids. Germline V gene data show CDR1 as LNHNV and CDR2 as YYDKDF (reference sequence).

The chain employs TRBV5-1 and TRBJ2-7; TRBD1 might be the D (6 bases). V was shortened by 4 bases and J by 3 bases, with 11 bases between the two germline ends. This CDR3 region has 13 residues. Germline loops: CDR1 SGHRS, CDR2 YFSETQ. The CDR3 DNA follows: TGCGCCAGCAGCATCACAGGGTACTACGAGCAGTACTTC. This codes for CASSITGYYEQYF.

This clone was observed a single time. The CDR3: CAINQIRDRYEQYF. The CDR3 DNA reads TGTGCCATCAACCAAATCCGGGACAGGTACGAGCAGTACTTC. The chain recombines TRBV7-9 with TRBJ2-7, with TRBD1 identical over 8 bases. Germline CDR1 SEHNR, CDR2 FQNEAQ (reference sequence). This CDR3 is 14 amino acids long. J gave up 4 bases and V 10 bases, and 12 bases lay outside the gene matches. The full variable domain, in which reference TRBV7-9 and TRBJ2-7 provide the parts outside the CDR3, is DTGVSQNPRHKITKRGQNVTFRCDPISEHNRLYWYRQTLGQGPEFLTYFQNEAQLEKSRLLSDRFSAERPKGSFSTLEIQRTEQGDSAMYLCAINQIRDRYEQYFGPGTRLTVT.

V and J are TRBV7-9 and TRBJ2-1; 11 bases line up with TRBD2. Per the germline V gene, CDR1 is SEHNR and CDR2 is FQNEAQ (reference sequence). The CDR3 consists of 18 residues. V lost 3 bases to trimming and J lost 0 bases; unmatched junction nucleotides: 7. CDR3 sequence reads: CASSLAPGTSGSYNEQFF. DNA for the CDR3: TGTGCCAGCAGCTTGGCTCCGGGGACTAGCGGCTCCTACAATGAGCAGTTCTTC.

The rearrangement uses TRBV19 and TRBJ2-7; TRBD1 matches at 9 bases. The CDR3 contains 14 residues. V dropped 4 bases and J dropped 3; count of bases not matched to a gene: 4. Germline V lookup: CDR1 LNHDA, CDR2 SQIVND (reference sequence). The CDR3 DNA sequence: TGTGCCAGTAGTAGACGGACAGGGGACTACGAGCAGTACTTC. Translated: CASSRRTGDYEQYF.

This chain uses TRBV7-2 with TRBJ2-3; 11 bases are shared with TRBD2. After removal of 5 bases from V and 2 bases from J, the junction contained 9 bases not matched to a gene. Per the germline V gene, CDR1 is SGHTA and CDR2 is FQGNSA. The CDR3 is made up of 17 amino acids. The chain's CDR3 is CASSPQLAGVSTDTQYF. In DNA, the CDR3 is TGTGCCAGCAGCCCGCAACTAGCGGGAGTCTCCACAGATACGCAGTATTTT.

V usage is TRBV19 and J usage is TRBJ2-3; D not resolved. Trimming took off 6 bases at V and 2 bases at J, with 12 bases between the two ends. Germline CDR1 and CDR2: LNHDA and SQIVND (reference sequence). This CDR3 is 14 amino acids long. CDR3 sequence reads: CASSLGVTTDTQYF. Written as DNA, the CDR3 is TGTGCCAGTAGCCTAGGAGTGACCACAGATACGCAGTATTTT. The full variable domain, rest sourced from reference TRBV19 and TRBJ2-3, is DGGITQSPKYLFRKEGQNVTLSCEQNLNHDAMYWYRQDPGQGLRLIYYSQIVNDFQKGDIAEGYSVSREKKESFPLTVTSAQKNPTAFYLCASSLGVTTDTQYFGPGTRLTVL.

This sequence joins TRBV10-3 and TRBJ1-5, with D uncertain. The V and J ends lost 0 bases and 6 bases respectively, with 6 bases between them. In germline, CDR1 is ENHRY, CDR2 SYGVKD. The CDR3 spans 13 residues. The CDR3 DNA follows: TGTGCCATCAGTGAGTCTGGCCGTCAGCCCCAGCATTTT. Encoded protein: CAISESGRQPQHF.

For the CDR3, the DNA is TGTGCCACCAGCAGGACAGGGAGGGCCACAGATACGCAGTATTTT. It encodes CATSRTGRATDTQYF. V is TRBV15 and J is TRBJ2-3, with D perhaps TRBD1 or TRBD2 (7 bases each). The length of the CDR3 is 15 residues. Germline assignment: CDR1 LNHNV and CDR2 YYDKDF (reference sequence). V gave up 3 bases and J gave up 2 bases, with 12 bases separating them.

This chain connects TRBV2 to TRBJ2-1; the match to TRBD2 covers 9 bases. Germline trimming cut 5 bases from V and 7 bases from J; bases unmatched to any gene: 12. There are 16 residues in the CDR3. Germline values: CDR1 SNHLY, CDR2 FYNNEI. The CDR3 DNA reads as TGTGCCAGCAGTTGGAATAGCGGGAGCGTGAGGAATGAGCAGTTCTTC. Protein: CASSWNSGSVRNEQFF.

V usage is TRBV28 and J usage is TRBJ2-7; 7 bases are shared with TRBD2. CDR3 length equals 16 residues. Losses at the gene ends were 9 bases for V and 0 bases for J; bases not matched to a gene: 14. In germline, CDR1 is MDHEN, CDR2 SYDVKM. CDR3 coding DNA: TGTGCCAGTCCTCCGGGGGGAGTGACCTTCTCCTACGAGCAGTACTTC. Translation: CASPPGGVTFSYEQYF.

The chain uses TRBV29-1 and TRBJ2-5; the D is unclear. Trimming removed 6 bases from V and 2 bases from J, with 13 bases in between. Germline loops: CDR1 SQVTM, CDR2 ANQGSEA. The length of the CDR3 is 13 residues. The CDR3 is CSVPGPGQETQYF. The CDR3 DNA sequence: TGCAGCGTCCCAGGCCCAGGACAAGAGACCCAGTACTTC.

The chain carries TRBV14 and TRBJ2-7, with a possible D match to TRBD1 (6 bases). The CDR3 runs to 14 residues. Germline V gene lookup returns CDR1 SGHDN and CDR2 FVKESK. V was pared by 0 bases and J by 3 bases, with 9 bases between. The DNA of the CDR3 is TGTGCCAGCAGCCAAGAACTACAGGGCTACGAGCAGTACTTC. Residues: CASSQELQGYEQYF.

The chain uses TRBV28 and TRBJ1-5; no firm D call. Trimming cost V 1 base and J 5 bases, with 12 bases left between them. This CDR3 contains 15 residues. Germline loops: CDR1 MDHEN, CDR2 SYDVKM. CDR3 protein: CASSLSVVSDQPQHF. The DNA of the CDR3 is TGTGCCAGCAGTTTATCGGTTGTCAGCGATCAGCCCCAGCATTTT.

This rearrangement joins TRBV19 to TRBJ1-5, with 10 bases fitting TRBD1. The ends lost 4 bases at V and 7 bases at J; junction bases unmatched: 7. This CDR3 has 15 amino acids. Germline values: CDR1 LNHDA, CDR2 SQIVND (reference sequence). CDR3: CASSSDRGRYQPQHF. In DNA, the CDR3 is TGTGCCAGTAGTAGTGACAGGGGGCGATACCAGCCCCAGCATTTT.

This chain links TRBV2 with TRBJ2-1, with D perhaps TRBD1 or TRBD2 (5 bases each). CDR1 and CDR2 from the germline V gene are SNHLY and FYNNEI. V lost 1 base and J lost 6, with 16 bases in between. The CDR3 loop spans 16 amino acids. CDR3 nucleotides: TGTGCCAGCAGTGAAGGAGAGAGCCGGGACGGCAATGAGCAGTTCTTC. It yields the protein CASSEGESRDGNEQFF.

This rearrangement joins TRBV9 to TRBJ2-3, with TRBD2 matching 7 bases. Trimming at V came to 0 bases and at J to 2 bases, leaving 9 bases not matched to a gene. The germline V gene encodes CDR1 SGDLS and CDR2 YYNGEE. The CDR3 runs to 17 residues. The CDR3 reads CASSVVGGSPPTDTQYF. The CDR3 nucleotides are TGTGCCAGCAGCGTAGTTGGCGGGAGCCCCCCCACAGATACGCAGTATTTT.

CDR3 sequence: CASSIAGGYEQYF. The DNA for the CDR3 is TGTGCCAGTAGTATAGCGGGAGGGTACGAGCAGTACTTC. This chain joins TRBV19 and TRBJ2-7; 8 bases line up with TRBD2. This CDR3 has 13 amino acids. The germline V gene encodes CDR1 LNHDA and CDR2 SQIVND (reference sequence). After removal of 1 base from V and 4 bases from J, the junction contained 0 bases not matched to a gene.

The chain links TRBV4-2 to TRBJ2-6; D gene uncertain. This CDR3 is built from 17 residues. Germline V gene sequence: CDR1 LGHNA, CDR2 YNFKEQ. Deletions cut 5 bases from V and 3 bases from J, with 17 bases between. The CDR3 spells CASSTSHGPGGANVLTF. The CDR3 DNA reads as TGTGCCAGCAGCACCTCACACGGCCCTGGTGGGGCCAACGTCCTGACTTTC.

A word on this clone: At the DNA level, this CDR3 is encoded by other sequences in the same sample as well. The chain is built from TRBV28 and TRBJ2-7; D remains ambiguous. The CDR3 sequence is 12 residues long. The germline V gene has CDR1 MDHEN and CDR2 SYDVKM. The V end lost 3 bases, the J end lost 3 bases, and 6 bases lay between the germline ends. CDR3 DNA: TGTGCCAGCAGTTTTATAGGCTACGAGCAGTACTTC. Protein sequence: CASSFIGYEQYF.

This clone was observed once. The chain carries TRBV28 and TRBJ2-7; a weak D match, TRBD1 (7 bases). Germline loops: CDR1 MDHEN, CDR2 SYDVKM. The CDR3 sequence is 15 residues long. V lost 1 base, J lost 3 bases, and 13 bases lay in between. CDR3 in DNA: TGTGCCAGCAGTTTATATTGGCAGGGGGGCTACGAGCAGTACTTC. Translating it yields CASSLYWQGGYEQYF. The variable domain in full, completed from reference TRBV28 and TRBJ2-7, reads DVKVTQSSRYLVKRTGEKVFLECVQDMDHENMFWYRQDPGLGLRLIYFSYDVKMKEKGDIPEGYSVSREKKERFSLILESASTNQTSMYLCASSLYWQGGYEQYFGPGTRLTVT.

The chain employs TRBV20-1 and TRBJ2-1; D is unclear. CDR1 and CDR2 (germline): DFQATT, SNEGSKA (reference sequence). CDR3 length: 11 residues. V was shortened by 2 bases and J by 6 bases, with 5 bases between the two germline ends. CDR3 coding DNA: TGCAGTGCTAGATTGTTCAATGAGCAGTTCTTC. The encoded protein is CSARLFNEQFF.

This chain links TRBV2 with TRBJ1-6; no firm D call. CDR3 length: 17 amino acids. Between the trimmed V and J ends, which lost 5 bases and 0 bases, there was a span of 14 bases. The germline CDR1 and CDR2 sequences are SNHLY and FYNNEI. CDR3 sequence: CASSPWTLSSYNSPLHF. CDR3 coding DNA: TGTGCCAGCAGTCCATGGACTTTAAGCTCCTATAATTCACCCCTCCACTTT. The variable domain in full, completed from reference TRBV2 and TRBJ1-6, reads EPEVTQTPSHQVTQMGQEVILRCVPISNHLYFYWYRQILGQKVEFLVSFYNNEISEKSEIFDDQFSVERPDGSNFTLKIRSTKLEDSAMYFCASSPWTLSSYNSPLHFGNGTRLTVT.

The chain employs TRBV18 and TRBJ2-6; TRBD2 might be the D (5 bases). The V end was cut by 6 bases, the J end by 0 bases, with 18 bases between. Looked up from germline, CDR1 is KGHSH and CDR2 is LQKENI. The CDR3 sequence is 18 residues long. In nucleotides, the CDR3 is TGTGCCAGCTCCCCAAGGATTACAGCGGTCTCTGGGGCCAACGTCCTGACTTTC. It encodes CASSPRITAVSGANVLTF.

The V and J genes are TRBV30 and TRBJ2-5; no definite D call. The CDR3 length is 15 residues. Per the germline V gene, CDR1 is GTSNPN and CDR2 is SVGIG (reference sequence). The V gene lost 0 bases and the J gene lost 7 bases, with 18 bases spanning the gap. CDR3: CAWSVVTFYGVTQYF. The CDR3 DNA reads TGTGCCTGGAGTGTAGTAACCTTCTATGGGGTGACCCAGTACTTC.

This rearrangement joins TRBV28 to TRBJ2-6; D is perhaps TRBD1 (6 bases). V was clipped by 8 bases and J by 2 bases, with 13 bases between them. This CDR3 comprises 15 residues. CDR1 is MDHEN, CDR2 SYDVKM, per germline. CDR3 DNA: TGTGCCAGCGTTACGGACAGTACTGGGGCCAACGTCCTGACTTTC. Translating gives CASVTDSTGANVLTF.

About this clone itself: This sample includes further DNA sequences coding for the same CDR3. The chain links TRBV18 to TRBJ2-7; D is unclear. Germline assignment: CDR1 KGHSH and CDR2 LQKENI. Between the trimmed V and J ends, which lost 3 bases and 3 bases, there was a span of 6 bases. The CDR3 contains 12 residues. The CDR3 bases are TGTGCCAGCTCACCCAACAACTACGAGCAGTACTTC. Translation: CASSPNNYEQYF.